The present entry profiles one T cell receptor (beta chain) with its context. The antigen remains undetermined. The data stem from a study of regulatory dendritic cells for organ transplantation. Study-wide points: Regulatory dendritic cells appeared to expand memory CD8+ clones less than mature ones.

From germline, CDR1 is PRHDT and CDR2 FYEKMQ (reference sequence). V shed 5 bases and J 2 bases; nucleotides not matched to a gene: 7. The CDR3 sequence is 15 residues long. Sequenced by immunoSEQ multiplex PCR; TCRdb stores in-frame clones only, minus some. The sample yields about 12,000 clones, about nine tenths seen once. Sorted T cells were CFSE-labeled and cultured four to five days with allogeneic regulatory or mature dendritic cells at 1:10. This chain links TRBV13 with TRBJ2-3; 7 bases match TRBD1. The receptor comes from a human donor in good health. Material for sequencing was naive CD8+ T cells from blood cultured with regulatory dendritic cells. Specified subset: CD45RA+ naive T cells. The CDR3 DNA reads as TGTGCCAGCAGCCTAAGGGGGCCCCTCACAGATACGCAGTATTTT. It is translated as CASSLRGPLTDTQYF.